Sequencing of this T cell receptor (beta chain) was carried out in a study of beta chain features in type 1 diabetes. Every isolated RNA sample was fully reverse transcribed, so sequencing captured expressed TCRB transcripts. The assay was immunoSEQ multiplex PCR, and TCRdb's table has in-frame clones only and misses some. The top ten hold approximately 1.3% of the sample, which has over 120,000 clones, more than 9% seen once. From germline, CDR1 is SGHTA and CDR2 FQGNSA. This CDR3 region has 16 residues. Trimming took 5 bases from V and 2 from J, leaving 17 bases between them. V is TRBV7-2 and J is TRBJ2-3; tentatively, D is TRBD2 (6 bases). Material: naive CD4+ T cells from blood. The TCR comes from a man younger than 30 in good health. DNA for the CDR3: TGTGCCAGCAGCCTGCGGGACGCCAACCCCACAGATACGCAGTATTTT. Protein: CASSLRDANPTDTQYF.